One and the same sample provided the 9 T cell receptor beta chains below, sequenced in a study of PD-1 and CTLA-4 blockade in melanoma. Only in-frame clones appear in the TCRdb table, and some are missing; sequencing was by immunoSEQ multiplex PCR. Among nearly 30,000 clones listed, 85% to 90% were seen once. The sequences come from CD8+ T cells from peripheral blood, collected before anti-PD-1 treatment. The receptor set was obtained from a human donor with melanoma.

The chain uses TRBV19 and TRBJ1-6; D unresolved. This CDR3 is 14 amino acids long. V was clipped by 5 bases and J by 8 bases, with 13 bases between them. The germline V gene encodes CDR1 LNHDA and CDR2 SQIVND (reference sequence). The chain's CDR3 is CASSGGVGDSPLHF. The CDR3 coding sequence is TGTGCCAGTAGTGGCGGGGTTGGGGATTCACCCCTCCACTTT.

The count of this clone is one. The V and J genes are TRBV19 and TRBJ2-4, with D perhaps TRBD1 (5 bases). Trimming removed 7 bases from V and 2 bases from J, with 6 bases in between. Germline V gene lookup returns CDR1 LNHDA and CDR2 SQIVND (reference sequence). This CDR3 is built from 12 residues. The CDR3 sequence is CASKGPKNIQYF. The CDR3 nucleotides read TGTGCCAGTAAGGGGCCCAAAAACATTCAGTACTTC.

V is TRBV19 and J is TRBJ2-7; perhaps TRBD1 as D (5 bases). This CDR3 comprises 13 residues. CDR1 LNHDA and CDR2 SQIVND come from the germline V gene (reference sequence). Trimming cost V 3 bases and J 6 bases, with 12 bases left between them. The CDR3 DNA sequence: TGTGCCAGTAGTATCATGGGGCAGGGCGAGCAGTACTTC. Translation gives CASSIMGQGEQYF.

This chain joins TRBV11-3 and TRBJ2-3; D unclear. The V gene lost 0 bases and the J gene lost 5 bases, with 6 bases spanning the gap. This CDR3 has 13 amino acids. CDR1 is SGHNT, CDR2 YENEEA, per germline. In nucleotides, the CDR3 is TGTGCCAGCAGCTTAGAGAGGAGAGATACGCAGTATTTT. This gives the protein CASSLERRDTQYF.

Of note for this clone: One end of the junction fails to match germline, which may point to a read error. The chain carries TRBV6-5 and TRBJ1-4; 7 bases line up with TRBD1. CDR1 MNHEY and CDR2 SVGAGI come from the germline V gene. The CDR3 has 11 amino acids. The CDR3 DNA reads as TGTGCCAGCCGTTTGGGGACAGACATCATTTTT. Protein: CASRLGTDIIF.

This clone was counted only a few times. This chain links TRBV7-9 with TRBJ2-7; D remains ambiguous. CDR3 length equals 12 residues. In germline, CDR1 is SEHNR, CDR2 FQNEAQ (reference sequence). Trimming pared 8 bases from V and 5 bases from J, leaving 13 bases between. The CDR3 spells CASSPPGDEQYF. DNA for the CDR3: TGTGCCAGCTCCCCCCCTGGGGACGAGCAGTACTTC.

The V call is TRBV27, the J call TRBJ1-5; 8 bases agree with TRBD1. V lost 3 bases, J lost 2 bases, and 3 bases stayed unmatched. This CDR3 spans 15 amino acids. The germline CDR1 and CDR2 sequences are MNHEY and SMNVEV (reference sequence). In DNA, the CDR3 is TGTGCCAGCAGTTTGCAGGGGGCAGGCAATCAGCCCCAGCATTTT. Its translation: CASSLQGAGNQPQHF.

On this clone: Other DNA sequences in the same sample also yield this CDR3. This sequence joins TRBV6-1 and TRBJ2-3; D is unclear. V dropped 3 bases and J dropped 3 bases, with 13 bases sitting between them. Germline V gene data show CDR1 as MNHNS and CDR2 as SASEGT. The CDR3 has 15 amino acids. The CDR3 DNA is TGTGCCAGCAGTGAGTGGGCGGCAGGAACAGATACGCAGTATTTT. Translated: CASSEWAAGTDTQYF.

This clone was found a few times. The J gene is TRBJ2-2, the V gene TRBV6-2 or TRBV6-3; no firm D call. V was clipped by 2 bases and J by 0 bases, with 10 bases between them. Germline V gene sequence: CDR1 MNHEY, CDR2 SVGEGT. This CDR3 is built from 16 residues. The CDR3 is CASSYGHNPNTGELFF. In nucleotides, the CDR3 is TGTGCCAGCAGTTACGGGCACAACCCGAACACCGGGGAGCTGTTTTTT.